Below are 21 T cell receptor beta chains sequenced from a single sample in a study of relationships among human T cell subsets. Th1 cells were collected as flow-through following bead selections for CD25, CD56 and CD294. TCR alpha and beta CDR3s were amplified from mRNA by semiquantitative ARM-PCR. Exponential amplification used communal superprimers after tagged nested gene-specific primers in ARM-PCR. TCRdb redid the calling of the multiplex PCR reads with MiXCR, one entry per CDR3 protein. The sample holds about 13,000 distinct CDR3 sequences, around 70% seen once. The sample consisted of CD4+ Th1 cells sorted from blood. The origin of the receptors is a middle-aged man in good health.

The sample holds one count of this clonotype. The genes are TRBV4-1 and TRBJ2-5; 10 bases are a match to TRBD2. CDR3 size: 16 residues. The V and J ends lost 1 base and 5 bases, in that order; junction bases with no gene match: 7. In germline, CDR1 is MGHRA, CDR2 YSYEKL. The CDR3 region is CASSQVKAGGHETQYF. The CDR3 DNA sequence: TGCGCCAGCAGCCAAGTGAAAGCGGGAGGGCACGAGACCCAGTACTTC.

CDR3 sequence reads: CASNLLAAGELFF. The CDR3 DNA reads TGCGCCAGCAATTTACTAGCGGCTGGGGAGCTGTTTTTT. The chain is built from TRBV10-2 and TRBJ2-2; 8 bases are a match to TRBD2. This CDR3 is built from 13 residues. V shed 7 bases, J shed 8 bases, and the junction held 6 bases outside the gene matches. Germline CDR1 and CDR2: WSHSY and SAAADI.

This chain connects TRBV11-1 to TRBJ1-6; no clear D. V lost 6 bases, J lost 7 bases, and 10 bases lay in between. Germline loops: CDR1 SGHAT, CDR2 FQDESV (reference sequence). This CDR3 region has 13 residues. CDR3 sequence reads: CASSSEGNSPLHF. Written as DNA, the CDR3 is TGTGCCAGCAGTTCCGAGGGCAATTCACCCCTCCACTTT.

The chain links TRBV6-1 to TRBJ2-3; D remains ambiguous. With 2 bases removed from V and 5 bases from J, the gap between germline ends came to 8 bases. The CDR3 sequence is 13 residues long. The germline CDR1 and CDR2 sequences are MNHNS and SASEGT. Here the CDR3 DNA reads TGTGCCAGCAGTGAACAGGATTTAGATACGCAGTATTTT. Translated: CASSEQDLDTQYF.

The chain carries TRBV6-5 and TRBJ2-7, with 16 bases lining up with TRBD2. The CDR3 has 17 residues. V was clipped by 2 bases and J by 1 base; unmatched bases: 2. Germline CDR1 and CDR2: MNHEY and SVGAGI. CDR3 nucleotides: TGTGCCAGCAGTTACGGGACTAGCGGGAGGGGATCCTACGAGCAGTACTTC. This translates into CASSYGTSGRGSYEQYF.

The chain carries TRBV4-2 and TRBJ2-7; the D call may be TRBD1 or TRBD2 (5 bases each). Germline V CDR1 and CDR2: LGHNA, YNFKEQ. V lost 4 bases and J lost 5, with 18 bases in between. CDR3 length equals 15 residues. As DNA, the CDR3 is TGTGCCAGCAGCCCACCCGGGACGGTGCCTAACGAGCAGTACTTC. This codes for CASSPPGTVPNEQYF.

The genes are TRBV6-1 and TRBJ2-1; the match to TRBD2 covers 14 bases. V was pared by 5 bases and J by 8 bases, with 8 bases of the junction left unmatched. Per the germline V gene, CDR1 is MNHNS and CDR2 is SASEGT. The CDR3 is made up of 16 amino acids. DNA for the CDR3: TGTGCCAGCAGTCCGACAGGGGGACTAGCGGGAGATGAGCAGTTCTTC. It specifies CASSPTGGLAGDEQFF.

V gene TRBV29-1 combines with J gene TRBJ1-6; D gene ambiguous. Germline V CDR1 and CDR2: SQVTM, ANQGSEA. Trimming cost V 0 bases and J 13 bases, with 13 bases left between them. CDR3 length: 13 amino acids. CDR3 loop: CSVEESSFGPLHF. Written as DNA, the CDR3 is TGCAGCGTTGAAGAAAGCAGCTTTGGCCCCCTCCACTTT.

The chain has TRBV12-3 or TRBV12-4 and TRBJ1-5, with 7 bases that match TRBD1. With V trimmed by 6 bases and J by 2 bases, 7 bases remained unmatched. The CDR3 sequence is 15 residues long. The CDR3 DNA reads TGTGCCAGCAGAGCCACAGGGGTAGGCAATCAGCCCCAGCATTTT. Encoded protein: CASRATGVGNQPQHF.

This clonotype has a handful of counts. The rearrangement links TRBV12-3 or TRBV12-4 to TRBJ1-5; tentative D call: TRBD1 (5 bases). The V end was cut by 5 bases, the J end by 4 bases, with 15 bases between. The CDR3 contains 15 residues. Here the CDR3 DNA reads TGTGCCAGCAGTGAATCCGGGGCCCTAAATCAGCCCCAGCATTTT. Translation gives CASSESGALNQPQHF.

The chain joins TRBV6-4 to TRBJ2-7; perhaps TRBD1 as D (6 bases). The V end lost 2 bases, the J end lost 2 bases, and 13 bases lay between the germline ends. In germline, CDR1 is MRHNA, CDR2 SNTAGT. The length of the CDR3 is 15 residues. As DNA, the CDR3 is TGTGCCAGCAGTGACCGCAGGGGAAGGACCTACGAGCAGTACTTC. It yields the protein CASSDRRGRTYEQYF.

V is TRBV20-1 and J is TRBJ2-1, with 7 bases matching TRBD1. Germline V gives CDR1 DFQATT, CDR2 SNEGSKA (reference sequence). This CDR3 is 11 amino acids long. Losses at the gene ends were 5 bases for V and 5 bases for J; bases not matched to a gene: 0. CDR3 protein: CSAGTDNEQFF. CDR3 DNA sequence: TGCAGTGCTGGGACAGACAATGAGCAGTTCTTC.

The chain recombines TRBV10-3 with TRBJ2-7; D ambiguous. V was clipped by 6 bases and J by 4 bases, with 22 bases between them. Germline V gives CDR1 ENHRY, CDR2 SYGVKD. This CDR3 contains 16 residues. CDR3 sequence: CAIRIGFPFNQYEQYF. CDR3 DNA: TGTGCCATCAGGATAGGCTTCCCGTTCAATCAATACGAGCAGTACTTC.

The V call is TRBV6-5, the J call TRBJ2-1, with 11 bases lining up with TRBD2. This CDR3 is built from 14 residues. V gave up 6 bases and J gave up 7 bases; unmatched junction bases: 5. Germline CDR1 MNHEY, CDR2 SVGAGI. The CDR3 DNA is TGTGCCAGCAGGCTAGCGGGAGGTGGAAATGAGCAGTTCTTC. It yields the protein CASRLAGGGNEQFF.

The chain recombines TRBV11-2 with TRBJ2-1; 11 bases agree with TRBD2. J gave up 10 bases and V 3 bases, and 2 bases lay outside the gene matches. The CDR3 runs 13 residues. Germline V CDR1 and CDR2: SGHAT, FQNNGV. DNA for the CDR3: TGTGCCAGCAGCTTGCCTAGCGGGAGGGAGCAGTTCTTC. Translating it yields CASSLPSGREQFF. The whole variable domain, remainder taken from reference TRBV11-2 and TRBJ2-1, is EAGVAQSPRYKIIEKRQSVAFWCNPISGHATLYWYQQILGQGPKLLIQFQNNGVVDDSQLPKDRFSAERLKGVDSTLKIQPAKLEDSAVYLCASSLPSGREQFFGPGTRLTVL.

The V gene is TRBV28, the J gene TRBJ1-4, with TRBD1 matching over 8 bases. The junction had 5 bases not matched to a gene; V was cut back by 4 bases and J by 4 bases. CDR1 and CDR2 from the germline V gene are MDHEN and SYDVKM. The CDR3 totals 15 residues. This chain's CDR3 is CASSSPGQVNEKLFF. CDR3 bases: TGTGCCAGCAGTTCCCCGGGACAGGTTAATGAAAAACTGTTTTTT.

The chain carries TRBV11-2 and TRBJ2-7; tentatively, D is TRBD2 (6 bases). The CDR3 runs 15 residues. From germline, CDR1 is SGHAT and CDR2 FQNNGV. Trimming stripped 6 bases from V and 2 bases from J, with 17 bases between. The CDR3 sequence: CASRYISGRTYEQYF. The DNA of the CDR3 is TGTGCCAGCAGATATATTAGCGGAAGAACCTACGAGCAGTACTTC.

This rearrangement joins TRBV19 to TRBJ2-7, with 8 positions matching TRBD2. The CDR3 extends over 14 amino acids. J lost 4 bases, V lost 3 bases, and 5 bases had no gene match. Germline CDR1 and CDR2: LNHDA and SQIVND (reference sequence). The CDR3 DNA is TGTGCCAGTAGTATCGGGACTAGTGGGTACGAGCAGTACTTC. Encoded protein: CASSIGTSGYEQYF.

The gene calls are TRBV19 and TRBJ2-5; 8 bases are a match to TRBD1. V shed 6 bases and J 7 bases; nucleotides not matched to a gene: 10. CDR1 is LNHDA, CDR2 SQIVND, per germline (reference sequence). The CDR3 runs to 14 residues. CDR3 amino acids: CASSTGQGRWTQYF. CDR3 sequence (DNA): TGTGCCAGTAGCACTGGACAGGGCCGGTGGACCCAGTACTTC.

Here the CDR3 reads CASSRDSRGTLHF. CDR3 nucleotide sequence: TGTGCCAGCAGCCGGGACAGCCGCGGTACCCTCCACTTT. This rearrangement joins TRBV2 to TRBJ1-6; 7 nucleotides align to TRBD1. V was pared by 6 bases and J by 14 bases, with 10 bases of the junction left unmatched. Per germline, CDR1 SNHLY and CDR2 FYNNEI. The CDR3 contains 13 residues.

This rearrangement joins TRBV29-1 to TRBJ1-2; D not resolved. Germline V gives CDR1 SQVTM, CDR2 ANQGSEA. V lost 7 bases, J lost 1 base, and 7 bases lay in between. The CDR3 length is 11 residues. CDR3 in DNA: TGCAGCGCAGACGTTAACTATGGCTACACCTTC. Its translation is CSADVNYGYTF.